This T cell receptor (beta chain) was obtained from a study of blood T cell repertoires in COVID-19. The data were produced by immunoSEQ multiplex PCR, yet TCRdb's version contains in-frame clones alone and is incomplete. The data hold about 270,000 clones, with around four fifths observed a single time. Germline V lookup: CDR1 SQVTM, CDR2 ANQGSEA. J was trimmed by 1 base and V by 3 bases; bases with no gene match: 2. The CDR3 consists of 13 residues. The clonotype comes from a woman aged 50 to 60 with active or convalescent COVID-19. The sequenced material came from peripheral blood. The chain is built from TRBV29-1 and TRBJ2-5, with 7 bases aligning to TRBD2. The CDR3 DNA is TGCAGCGTTGAGAGGACTAGCCAAGAGACCCAGTACTTC. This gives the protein CSVERTSQETQYF. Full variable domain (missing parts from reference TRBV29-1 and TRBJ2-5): SAVISQKPSRDICQRGTSLTIQCQVDSQVTMMFWYRQQPGQSLTLIATANQGSEATYESGFVIDKFPISRPNLTFSTLTVSNMSPEDSSIYLCSVERTSQETQYFGPGTRLLVL.